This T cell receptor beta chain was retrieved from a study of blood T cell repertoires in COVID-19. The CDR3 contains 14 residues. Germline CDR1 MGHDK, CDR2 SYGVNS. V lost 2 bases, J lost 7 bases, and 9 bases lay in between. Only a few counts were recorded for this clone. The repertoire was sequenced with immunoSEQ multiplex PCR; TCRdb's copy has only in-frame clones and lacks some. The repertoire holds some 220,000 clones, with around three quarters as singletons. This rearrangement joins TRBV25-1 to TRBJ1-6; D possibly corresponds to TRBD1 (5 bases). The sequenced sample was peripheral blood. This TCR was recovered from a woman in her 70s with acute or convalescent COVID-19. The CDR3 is CASSEDSPNSPLHF. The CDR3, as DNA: TGTGCCAGCAGTGAAGACAGCCCAAATTCACCCCTCCACTTT.